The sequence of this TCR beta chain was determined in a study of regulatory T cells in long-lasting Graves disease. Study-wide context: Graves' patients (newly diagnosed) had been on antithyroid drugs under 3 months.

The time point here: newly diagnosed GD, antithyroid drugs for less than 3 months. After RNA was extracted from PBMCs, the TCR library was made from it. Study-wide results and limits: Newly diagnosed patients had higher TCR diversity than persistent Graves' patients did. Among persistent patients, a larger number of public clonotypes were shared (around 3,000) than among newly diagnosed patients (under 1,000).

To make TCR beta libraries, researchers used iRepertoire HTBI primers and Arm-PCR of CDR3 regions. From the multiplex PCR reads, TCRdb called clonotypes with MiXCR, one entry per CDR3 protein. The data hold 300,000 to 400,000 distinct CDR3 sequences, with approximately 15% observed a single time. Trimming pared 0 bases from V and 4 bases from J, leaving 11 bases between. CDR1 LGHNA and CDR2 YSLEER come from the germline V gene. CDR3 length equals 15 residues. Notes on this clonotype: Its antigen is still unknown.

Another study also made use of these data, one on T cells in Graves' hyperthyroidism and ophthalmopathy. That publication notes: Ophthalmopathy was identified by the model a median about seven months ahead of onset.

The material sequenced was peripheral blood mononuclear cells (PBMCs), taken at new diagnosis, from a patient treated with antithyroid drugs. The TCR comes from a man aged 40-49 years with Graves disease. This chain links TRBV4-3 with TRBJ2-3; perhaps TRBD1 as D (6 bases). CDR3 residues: CASSQDSTGPDTQYF. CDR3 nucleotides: TGCGCCAGCAGCCAAGACAGCACAGGGCCAGATACGCAGTATTTT.